The clone carrying this T cell receptor beta chain appeared a few times. Its target is not known. The data stem from a study of vaccination effects on CD4 cells after COVID-19. Libraries were prepared by immunoSEQ multiplex PCR; TCRdb keeps only in-frame clonotypes and omits some of them. The table records 55,000 or so clones, approximately 70% of them present only once. Antigen-specific CD4+ T cells expanded by the ViraFEST assay with viral peptide pools were then sequenced. Culture lasted 10 days before CD4+ T cell isolation. Nucleocapsid antibodies stayed negative before and after vaccination, showing no earlier SARS-CoV-2 infection. In the cultures, half the medium was exchanged for IL-2 medium on days 3 and 7. The CDR3 has 16 residues.

This material consisted of CD4+ T cells from PBMCs cultured with SARS-CoV-2 spike peptides, taken before COVID-19 vaccination. The V and J genes are TRBV12-1 and TRBJ2-1; TRBD2, the table's D call, lacks a check against the DNA. TRBV12-1 is recorded as a pseudogene. This clonotype was obtained from a human donor who received a COVID-19 vaccine. The CDR3 sequence: CASSPLLAGDYNEQFF. The CDR3 bases are TGTGCCAGCAGCCCCTTACTAGCGGGAGATTACAATGAGCAGTTCTTC.